The sequence of this T cell receptor beta chain was determined in a study of blood T cell repertoires in COVID-19. About the research overall: There were acute and convalescent COVID-19 samples, and they came from the United States, Italy and Spain. Nucleic acid was either cDNA or gDNA, and it came from T cells, B-cell-depleted T cells, or PBMCs.

Original methodology: Scientists estimated how many nucleated cells there were by amplifying reference gene primers. TCRdb keeps only in-frame clones here, not all; method: immunoSEQ multiplex PCR. The V and J calls and clone size were taken over from that table, and D and trimming were inferred from the DNA. The repertoire consists of about 150,000 clones, with approximately 90% occurring once and the leading ten covering around 3%. The germline gives CDR1 KGHSH, CDR2 LQKENI. The V gene lost 2 bases and the J gene lost 9 bases, with 8 bases spanning the gap. This CDR3 region has 13 residues. Sequencing used peripheral blood. The TCR comes from a man aged 55 to 70 with active or convalescent COVID-19. This rearrangement joins TRBV18 to TRBJ1-6; D call uncertain. The CDR3 reads CASSPDLISPLHF. CDR3 nucleotide sequence: TGTGCCAGCTCACCAGACTTAATTTCACCCCTCCACTTT.